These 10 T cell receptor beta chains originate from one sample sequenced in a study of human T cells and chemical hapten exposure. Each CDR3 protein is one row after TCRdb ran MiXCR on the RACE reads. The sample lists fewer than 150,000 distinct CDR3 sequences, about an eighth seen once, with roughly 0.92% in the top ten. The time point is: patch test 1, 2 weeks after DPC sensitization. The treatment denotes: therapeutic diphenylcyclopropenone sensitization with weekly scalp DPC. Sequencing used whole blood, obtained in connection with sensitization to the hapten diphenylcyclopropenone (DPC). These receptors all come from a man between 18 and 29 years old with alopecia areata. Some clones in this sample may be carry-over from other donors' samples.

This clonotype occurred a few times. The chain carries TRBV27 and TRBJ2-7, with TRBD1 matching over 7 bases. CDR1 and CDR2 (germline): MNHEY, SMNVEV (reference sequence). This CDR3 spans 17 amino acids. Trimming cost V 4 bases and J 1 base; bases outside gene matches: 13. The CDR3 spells CASSSQGVAHQSYEQYF. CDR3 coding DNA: TGTGCCAGCAGTTCCCAGGGGGTGGCCCACCAATCCTACGAGCAGTACTTC.

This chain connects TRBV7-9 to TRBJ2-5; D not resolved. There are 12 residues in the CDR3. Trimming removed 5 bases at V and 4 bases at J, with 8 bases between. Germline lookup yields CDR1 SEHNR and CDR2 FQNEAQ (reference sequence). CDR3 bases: TGTGCCAGCAGCCAAAGGAGAGAGACCCAGTACTTC. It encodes CASSQRRETQYF.

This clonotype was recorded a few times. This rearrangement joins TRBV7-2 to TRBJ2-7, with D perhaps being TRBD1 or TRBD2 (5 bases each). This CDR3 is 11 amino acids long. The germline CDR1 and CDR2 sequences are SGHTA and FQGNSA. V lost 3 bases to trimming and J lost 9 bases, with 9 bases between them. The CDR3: CASSLRGPQYF. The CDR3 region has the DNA TGTGCCAGCAGCTTGAGGGGACCGCAGTACTTC.

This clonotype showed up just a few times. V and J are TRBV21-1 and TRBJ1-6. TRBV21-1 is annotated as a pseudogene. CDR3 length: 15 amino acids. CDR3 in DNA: TGTGCCAGCAGCAAACTGCGGCGGATAACTTCACCCCTCCACTTT. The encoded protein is CASSKLRRITSPLHF.

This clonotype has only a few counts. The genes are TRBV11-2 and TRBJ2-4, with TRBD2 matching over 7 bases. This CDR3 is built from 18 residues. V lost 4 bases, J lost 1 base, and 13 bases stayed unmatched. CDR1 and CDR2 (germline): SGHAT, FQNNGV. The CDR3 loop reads CASSYSPTAGIAKNIQYF. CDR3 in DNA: TGTGCCAGCAGCTACTCTCCGACAGCGGGAATCGCCAAAAACATTCAGTACTTC.

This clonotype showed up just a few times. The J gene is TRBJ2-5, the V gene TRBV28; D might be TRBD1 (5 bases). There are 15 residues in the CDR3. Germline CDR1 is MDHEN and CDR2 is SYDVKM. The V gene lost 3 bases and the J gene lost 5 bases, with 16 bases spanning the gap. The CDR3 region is CASSFTSSGKETQYF. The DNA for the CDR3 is TGTGCCAGCAGTTTTACCTCTTCAGGGAAGGAGACCCAGTACTTC.

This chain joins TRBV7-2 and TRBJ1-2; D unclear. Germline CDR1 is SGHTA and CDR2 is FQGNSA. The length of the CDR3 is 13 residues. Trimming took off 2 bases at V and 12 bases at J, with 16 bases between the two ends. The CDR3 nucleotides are TGTGCCAGCAGCTTAAGATGGCAGAAGGGTCACACCTTC. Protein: CASSLRWQKGHTF.

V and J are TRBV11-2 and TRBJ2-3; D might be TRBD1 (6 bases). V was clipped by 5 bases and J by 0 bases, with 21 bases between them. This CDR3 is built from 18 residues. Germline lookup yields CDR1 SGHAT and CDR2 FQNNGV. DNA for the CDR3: TGTGCCAGCAGCCTAGCTCTCTGGGACAACTCTAGCACAGATACGCAGTATTTT. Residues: CASSLALWDNSSTDTQYF.

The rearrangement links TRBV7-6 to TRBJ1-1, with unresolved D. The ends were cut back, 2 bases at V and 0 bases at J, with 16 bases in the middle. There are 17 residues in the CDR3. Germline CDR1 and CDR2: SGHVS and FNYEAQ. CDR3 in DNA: TGTGCCAGCAGCTTACGTGCGGCCACCATTATGAACACTGAAGCTTTCTTT. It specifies CASSLRAATIMNTEAFF.

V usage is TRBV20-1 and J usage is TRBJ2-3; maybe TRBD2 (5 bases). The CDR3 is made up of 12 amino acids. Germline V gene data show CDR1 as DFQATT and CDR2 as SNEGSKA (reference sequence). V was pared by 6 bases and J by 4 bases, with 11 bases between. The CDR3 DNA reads TGCAGTGCCCAGCGGCCTCCAGATACGCAGTATTTT. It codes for CSAQRPPDTQYF.